A single sample gave rise to the 9 T cell receptor beta chains below, sequenced in a study of CD8+ T cells in alopecia areata. RNA extraction and reverse transcription yielded cDNA as sequencing template. TCRdb keeps only in-frame clones here, not all; method: immunoSEQ multiplex PCR. Observed are some 110,000 clones, no singletons, with the top ten taking around 20%. Sequenced: lesional skin. These receptor sequences come from a C3H/HeJ mouse with alopecia areata. Strain MHC haplotype: H2-k.

With regard to this clone: The gene names here belong to mouse. CDR3 DNA, as far as it was read: TGTGCCAGCAGTGAGAGGGACTGGGGGGTC. Encoded protein: CASSERDWGV. The CDR3, in full, reads CASSERDWGVDYTF. The rearrangement links TRBV13-3 to TRBJ1-2; D possibly corresponds to TRBD1 (5 bases). The CDR3 end is not reached by the read, which stops 4 residues before it; the germline J gene fills it in. Germline lookup yields CDR1 NNHDY and CDR2 SYVADS. There are 14 residues in the CDR3.

This clone was detected only a few times. Germline and genes here are mouse. The read stops 4 residues short of the end of the CDR3; the missing end is completed from the germline J gene. This chain uses TRBV13-3 with TRBJ2-3, with 7 bases fitting TRBD1. V dropped 5 bases and J dropped 3; count of bases not matched to a gene: 3. The CDR3 length is 13 residues. The germline gives CDR1 NNHDY, CDR2 SYVADS. This chain's CDR3 is CASSTGEAETLYF. Partial CDR3 DNA: TGTGCCAGCAGCACAGGGGAGGCAGAA.

This clone showed up just a few times. Genes and germline come from the mouse. CDR3 region: CASKGVNTEVFF. Partial CDR3 DNA: TGTGCCAGCAAGGGGGTGAACACA. The chain carries TRBV13-3 and TRBJ1-1; D is perhaps TRBD1 (6 bases). From the germline J gene comes the end of the CDR3, since the read stops 4 residues before it. The CDR3 contains 12 residues. V was cut by 6 bases and J by 1 base, with 7 bases left in between. Germline V gene sequence: CDR1 NNHDY, CDR2 SYVADS.

Note on this clone: The listed genes are named as in mouse. The read gets to within 4 residues of the CDR3 end, and the germline J gene fills in the rest. V and J are TRBV19 and TRBJ2-1; TRBD1 agrees at 12 bases. CDR1 is FNHDT, CDR2 SITEND, per germline (reference sequence). This CDR3 is 14 amino acids long. The CDR3 DNA, read in part, is TGTGCCAGCAGTAGGGACAGGGGGCTGGCT. Translation: CASSRDRGLA. The whole CDR3 is CASSRDRGLAEQFF.

In regard to this clone: The gene names given are mouse names. With the read ending 4 residues before the CDR3 end, the germline J gene is used to fill in that end. The rearrangement joins TRBV13-3 to TRBJ2-7; 11 nucleotides agree with TRBD2. The CDR3 sequence is 14 residues long. Germline V gene sequence: CDR1 NNHDY, CDR2 SYVADS. This chain's CDR3 is CASGRLGGIYEQYF. The CDR3 DNA, read in part, is TGTGCCAGCGGAAGACTGGGGGGGATTTAT.

In the case of this clone: These gene names are mouse names. The read is 4 residues too short to cover the CDR3 end, so that end is filled in from the germline J gene. The J gene is TRBJ2-3, the V gene TRBV1, with D maybe TRBD2 (6 bases). V was pared by 4 bases and J by 2 bases, with 10 bases between. CDR1 and CDR2 from the germline V gene are NSQYPW and LRSPGD (reference sequence). This CDR3 is built from 14 residues. Incomplete CDR3 DNA: TGCACCTGCAGTGGACTGGTTTATGCAGAA. This sequence encodes CTCSGLVYAE. In full, the CDR3 reads CTCSGLVYAETLYF.

About this clone: Gene names and germline match the mouse. Coverage ceases 4 residues before the CDR3 finishes, and the germline J gene fills in the end. The chain carries TRBV13-1 and TRBJ2-7, with 7 bases that match TRBD1. Looked up from germline, CDR1 is NSHNY and CDR2 is SYGAGN. This CDR3 region has 16 residues. V gave up 2 bases and J gave up 1 base; unmatched junction bases: 9. This chain's CDR3 is CASSDRGAGQSYEQYF. The DNA read from the CDR3 is TGTGCCAGCAGTGACCGAGGGGCGGGACAGTCCTAT.

Comment on this clone: Mouse germline and gene names are used. The observed sequence ends 4 residues before the CDR3 terminus, with the missing tail filled in from the germline J gene. This chain joins TRBV1 and TRBJ2-5; D might be TRBD2 (10 bases). The CDR3 is 17 residues long. Germline V lookup: CDR1 NSQYPW, CDR2 LRSPGD (reference sequence). CDR3 DNA, as far as it was read: TGCACCTGCAGTGCAAGACAGGGGGGGACTGGGGTAGAC. It specifies CTCSARQGGTGVD. The CDR3 as a whole reads CTCSARQGGTGVDTQYF.

This clone was counted many times. Each gene name is a mouse one. The read ends 4 residues early relative to the CDR3; the germline J gene fills the gap. The rearrangement links TRBV13-3 to TRBJ2-5; 8 bases agree with TRBD1. Germline V gene sequence: CDR1 NNHDY, CDR2 SYVADS. Trimming removed 1 base from V and 0 bases from J; junction bases left unmatched: 4. The CDR3 covers 16 residues. The CDR3 reads CASSDSQGANQDTQYF. The sequenced CDR3 bases are TGTGCCAGCAGTGATAGCCAGGGGGCCAACCAAGAC. The full variable domain, in which reference TRBV13-3 and TRBJ2-5 provide the parts outside the CDR3, is EAAVTQSPRSKVAVTGGKVTLSCHQTNNHDYMYWYRQDTGHGLRLIHYSYVADSTEKGDIPDGYKASRPSQENFSLILELASLSQTAVYFCASSDSQGANQDTQYFGPGTRLLVL.